This T cell receptor (beta chain) originates from a study of blood T cell repertoires in COVID-19. Clones were sequenced by immunoSEQ multiplex PCR, and TCRdb holds only the in-frame ones, with some missing. Seen here are 150,000 to 200,000 clones, approximately 89% observed once, and the top ten hold 2.5%. This CDR3 spans 16 amino acids. Trimming stripped 3 bases from V and 10 bases from J, with 24 bases between. The V gene's germline CDR1 is LGHDT and CDR2 YNNKEL (reference sequence). The clonotype originates from a man in his forties with active or convalescent COVID-19. This chain uses TRBV3-1 (or the pseudogene TRBV3-2) with TRBJ1-2; the D gene is possibly TRBD1 (6 bases). Specimen: peripheral blood. CDR3 coding DNA: TGTGCCAGCAGCCATATACTACAGGGTCTTGCGGGTTTCTACACCTTC. Its protein is CASSHILQGLAGFYTF.